These T cell receptor beta chains were read from a single sample in a study of T cell repertoires in ileal Crohn's disease. The method was immunoSEQ multiplex PCR; TCRdb's version includes in-frame clones alone and lacks a portion of them. This table holds about 62,000 clones, roughly nine tenths found once. Sequenced: ileal tissue. These receptors all stem from an adult with Crohn's disease. Both conserved end residues are part of each CDR3. D genes are given only for firm matches. Size is stated for part of the rows, as once, few or many counts, or as a class when the clone is expanded.

D | size | length | J | V | DNA | CDR3
- | - | 16 | TRBJ2-2 | TRBV5-1 | TGCGCCAGCAGCTTGGGAGCTACAGCGAACACCGGGGAGCTGTTTTTT | CASSLGATANTGELFF
TRBD2 | - | 13 | TRBJ2-1 | TRBV5-1 | TGCGCCAGCAGCTCCGGACTAGCGGGGGAGCAGTTCTTC | CASSSGLAGEQFF
- | - | 17 | TRBJ1-3 | TRBV2 | TGTGCCAGCAGTGACGCTCCCGGGGGGCCCGTGGGGAACACCATATATTTT | CASSDAPGGPVGNTIYF
- | - | 12 | TRBJ2-3 | TRBV5-1 | TGCGCCAGCAGCCTCGAGAGCAAGACGCAGTATTTT | CASSLESKTQYF
- | - | 17 | TRBJ1-5 | TRBV4-2 | TGTGCCAGCAGCCAAGACGTTGGACTCCAGGGCAATCAGCCCCAGCATTTT | CASSQDVGLQGNQPQHF
TRBD2 | - | 13 | TRBJ2-7 | TRBV9 | TGTGCCAGCAGCGTTGGGACTAGCTACGAGCAGTACTTC | CASSVGTSYEQYF
- | once | 15 | TRBJ2-3 | TRBV7-6 | TGTGCCAGCAGCCACTTAAGAGGAGGGACAGATACGCAGTATTTT | CASSHLRGGTDTQYF
- | - | 13 | TRBJ2-3 | TRBV5-4 | TGTGCCAGCACCCAGATCGGGGCAGATACGCAGTATTTT | CASTQIGADTQYF
TRBD1 | few | 16 | TRBJ1-1 | TRBV5-1 | TGCGCCAGCAGCTTGGCATGGACAGGGATGAACACTGAAGCTTTCTTT | CASSLAWTGMNTEAFF
- | - | 18 | TRBJ1-1 | TRBV28 | TGTGCCAGCAGTTTAATATCGGGGGTGTGGGTAGGGAACACTGAAGCTTTCTTT | CASSLISGVWVGNTEAFF
TRBD1 | once | 14 | TRBJ1-2 | TRBV5-1 | TGCGCCAGCAGCTTGTCGGACAGGAACTATGGCTACACCTTC | CASSLSDRNYGYTF
- | - | 12 | TRBJ1-5 | TRBV5-1 | TGCGCCGACGGACAGATTAATCAGCCCCAGCATTTT | CADGQINQPQHF
- | - | 15 | TRBJ2-7 | TRBV4-2 | TGTGCCGCATCCCAAGCGTTTGCCCCGACGGTCGAGCAGTACTTC | CAASQAFAPTVEQYF
- | - | 11 | TRBJ2-1 | TRBV2 | TGTGCCAGAGTACAGGGTAATGAGCAGTTCTTC | CARVQGNEQFF
TRBD2 | - | 16 | TRBJ2-3 | TRBV29-1 | TGCAGCGCCCGCACGACCTCTAGCGGGAGTACGGATACGCAGTATTTT | CSARTTSSGSTDTQYF
TRBD1 | - | 15 | TRBJ2-1 | TRBV7-3 | TGTGCCAGCAGCAGCAACAGGGGGCGTGTAGGGGAGCAGTTCTTC | CASSSNRGRVGEQFF
TRBD2 | - | 14 | TRBJ2-3 | TRBV6-4 | TGTGCCAGCAGTGCTAGCGGGGCCACAGATACGCAGTATTTT | CASSASGATDTQYF
- | - | 13 | TRBJ2-5 | TRBV6-1 | TGTGCCAGCGGAACAGGGCATGGCGGGACCCAGTACTTC | CASGTGHGGTQYF
- | - | 13 | TRBJ1-5 | TRBV18 | TGTGCCAGCTCACCGGGGCGAAATCAGCCCCAGCATTTT | CASSPGRNQPQHF
TRBD1 | - | 14 | TRBJ2-7 | TRBV7-2 | TGTGCCAGCAGCTTAAGGACAGGGCACTACGAGCAGTACTTC | CASSLRTGHYEQYF
- | - | 13 | TRBJ1-2 | TRBV27 | TGTGCCAGCAGCGAGGCGGGGGCTGTTGGCTACACCTTC | CASSEAGAVGYTF
TRBD2 | - | 14 | TRBJ2-7 | TRBV6-1 | TGTGCCAGCAGTGCCCAGCGGGAGCGCTACGAGCAGTACTTC | CASSAQRERYEQYF
- | - | 15 | TRBJ2-2 | TRBV27 | TGTGCCAGCTCGGCGAATACTAGGTTTACCGGGGAGCTGTTTTTT | CASSANTRFTGELFF
TRBD1 | - | 14 | TRBJ1-2 | TRBV19 | TGTGCCAGTAGTATCCGGGGACAGAACTATGGCTACACCTTC | CASSIRGQNYGYTF
TRBD1 | - | 13 | TRBJ1-1 | TRBV18 | TGTGCCAGCGCAGGACAGGGGAACACTGAAGCTTTCTTT | CASAGQGNTEAFF
TRBD1 | - | 12 | TRBJ1-1 | TRBV7-2 | TGTGCCAGCAGCTTTGACAGGGCTGAAGCTTTCTTT | CASSFDRAEAFF
- | once | 15 | TRBJ2-7 | TRBV9 | TGTGCCAGCAGCGTAGACGTCACGAGCTCCTACGAGCAGTACTTC | CASSVDVTSSYEQYF
TRBD2 | - | 15 | TRBJ2-1 | TRBV29-1 | TGCAGCGTTGAAGCTCGGGCTAGCGGGAGGAATGAGCAGTTCTTC | CSVEARASGRNEQFF
TRBD1 | - | 16 | TRBJ2-5 | TRBV7-9 | TGTGCCAGCAGCGTAAGACGGGACAGGGGGCAAGAGACCCAGTACTTC | CASSVRRDRGQETQYF
- | - | 13 | TRBJ1-5 | TRBV6-1 | TGTGCCAGCAGTCTCATAGACAATCAGCCCCAGCATTTT | CASSLIDNQPQHF
- | - | 15 | TRBJ1-5 | TRBV6-1 | TGTGCCAGCAGTGAAGCGTCTTTCTCGAGTCAGCCCCAGCATTTT | CASSEASFSSQPQHF
- | - | 14 | TRBJ2-5 | TRBV5-1 | TGCGCCAGCAATTCAGGACAGTATGGTGAGACCCAGTACTTC | CASNSGQYGETQYF
- | - | 13 | TRBJ1-3 | TRBV30 | TGTGCCGGGGACATCTACTCTGGAAACACCATATATTTT | CAGDIYSGNTIYF
TRBD2 | - | 16 | TRBJ2-7 | TRBV9 | TGTGCCAGCAGCGCAACAACTAGCGGGAGTATTTACGAGCAGTACTTC | CASSATTSGSIYEQYF
TRBD2 | - | 14 | TRBJ2-7 | TRBV7-2 | TGTGCCAGCAGCTTTGGGGGGGAGCCCTACGAGCAGTACTTC | CASSFGGEPYEQYF
TRBD2 | - | 13 | TRBJ2-1 | TRBV5-4 | TGTGCCAGCAGCTTGCCAGGGAGGGGTGAGCAGTTCTTC | CASSLPGRGEQFF
TRBD1 | - | 15 | TRBJ1-2 | TRBV11-2 | TGTGCCAGCAGTACCGGGACAGGGGGCAACTATGGCTACACCTTC | CASSTGTGGNYGYTF
- | - | 18 | TRBJ1-3 | TRBV9 | TGTGCCAGCAGCCTACCGGTGGAGGGACGGCGCTCTGGAAACACCATATATTTT | CASSLPVEGRRSGNTIYF
TRBD1 | - | 13 | TRBJ1-2 | TRBV25-1 | TGTGCCAGTCTTGAGACAGGGGGACGGGGCTACACCTTC | CASLETGGRGYTF
- | - | 13 | TRBJ1-4 | TRBV4-2 | TGTGCCAGCAGCCATCGCGGTGAAGAAAAACTGTTTTTT | CASSHRGEEKLFF
- | - | 13 | TRBJ1-6 | TRBV18 | TGTGCCAGCTCAGGGGCGGAGAATTCACCCCTCCACTTT | CASSGAENSPLHF
- | - | 13 | TRBJ1-6 | TRBV19 | TGTGCCAGTAGTATAGGAGCAGGTTCACCCCTCCACTTT | CASSIGAGSPLHF
TRBD2 | - | 18 | TRBJ2-3 | TRBV29-1 | TGCAGCGTCCCCGGACTAGCGGGAGGGCGTATCAAAACAGATACGCAGTATTTT | CSVPGLAGGRIKTDTQYF
TRBD2 | once | 13 | TRBJ2-1 | TRBV19 | TGTGCCAGTCGGACTAGCGGGATTCCGGAGCAGTTCTTC | CASRTSGIPEQFF
TRBD1 | once | 13 | TRBJ1-1 | TRBV25-1 | TGTGCCAGCGGACAGGGGATTTACACTGAAGCTTTCTTT | CASGQGIYTEAFF
TRBD2 | - | 15 | TRBJ2-1 | TRBV14 | TGTGCCAGCAGCCAATTAGCGGGGGGGCCTCATGAGCAGTTCTTC | CASSQLAGGPHEQFF
TRBD1 | - | 15 | TRBJ1-5 | TRBV18 | TGTGCCAGCTCACCCGGGACAGATAGCAATCAGCCCCAGCATTTT | CASSPGTDSNQPQHF
TRBD1 | - | 14 | TRBJ1-6 | TRBV5-1 | TGCGCCAGCAGCGTAGACAGGGGTTATTCACCCCTCCACTTT | CASSVDRGYSPLHF
- | - | 12 | TRBJ1-2 | TRBV18 | TGTGCCAGCTCACCACAGAACAGGGAGTCCGCCTTC | CASSPQNRESAF
TRBD1 | - | 15 | TRBJ1-1 | TRBV13 | TGTGCCAGCAGCCGACCCGGGACAGGAGTAGGTGGTGCTTTCTTT | CASSRPGTGVGGAFF
TRBD2 | - | 17 | TRBJ2-5 | TRBV5-1 | TGCGCCAGCAGCCCGTCCAAGTCGGGGGGGCGGTTTGGGACCCAGTACTTC | CASSPSKSGGRFGTQYF
- | once | 11 | TRBJ2-5 | TRBV30 | TGTGCCTGGACAGGCCGGGAGACCCAGTACTTC | CAWTGRETQYF
- | - | 16 | TRBJ2-2 | TRBV15 | TGTGCCACCAGCAGAGACCCTCTATCAAACACCGGGGAGCTGTTTTTT | CATSRDPLSNTGELFF
TRBD1 | - | 16 | TRBJ2-5 | TRBV28 | TGTGCCAGCAGTTACAGGGGTAGGGCGGTCTACGAGACCCAGTACTTC | CASSYRGRAVYETQYF
TRBD1 | - | 17 | TRBJ1-5 | TRBV30 | TGTGCCTGGAGTATAGGGACAGGGGGACGATTCGGACAGCCCCAGCATTTT | CAWSIGTGGRFGQPQHF
- | - | 11 | TRBJ1-2 | TRBV7-9 | TGTGCCAGCAGCAACAGGGATGGCTACACCTTC | CASSNRDGYTF
TRBD1 | - | 14 | TRBJ2-2 | TRBV12-5 | TGTGCTAGTCGGACAGGAGGGAACACCGGGGAGCTGTTTTTT | CASRTGGNTGELFF
- | - | 18 | TRBJ1-2 | TRBV7-9 | TGTGCCAGCAGTAGTACAGGGCGGACAATAGTTACTAACTATGGCTACACCTTC | CASSSTGRTIVTNYGYTF
TRBD1 | - | 16 | TRBJ1-1 | TRBV28 | TGTGCCAGCAGAGAAAACACGGGACAGGGGGCTCCGACAGCTTTCTTT | CASRENTGQGAPTAFF
TRBD1 | - | 13 | TRBJ1-4 | TRBV5-1 | TGCGCCAGCAGCGGACAGGAGGGGGAAAAACTGTTTTTT | CASSGQEGEKLFF